Listed below are T cell receptor beta chains from one sample, sequenced in a study of long-term antiretroviral therapy in people with HIV. Data came from immunoSEQ multiplex PCR; TCRdb stores just in-frame clones and leaves some out. The data show 20,000 or so clones, over 65% seen once. The sequencing used unsorted PBMCs, collected 4.4 years after starting antiretroviral therapy. The receptors were sampled from a man aged 30 to 39 with HIV. Each CDR3 is given with its conserved first and last residue. Fields, in order: CDR3 length, D gene, V gene, J gene, clone size, CDR3 DNA, CDR3 protein. A D gene is named only where the DNA matches it firmly. Clone size is not always given. Where it is, it says once, few, many or a class for expanded clones.

length: 14
D: .
V: TRBV19
J: TRBJ1-1
size: .
DNA: TGTGCCAGTAGTATAGAGGGCCTAGGGACTGAAGCTTTCTTT
CDR3: CASSIEGLGTEAFF

length: 14
D: TRBD2
V: TRBV9
J: TRBJ2-5
size: once
DNA: TGTGCCAGCGGGACTAGCGGTTACCAAGAGACCCAGTACTTC
CDR3: CASGTSGYQETQYF

length: 15
D: .
V: TRBV7-2
J: TRBJ1-3
size: .
DNA: TGTGCCAGCAGCCCCGGGGTTCGCTCTGGAAACACCATATATTTT
CDR3: CASSPGVRSGNTIYF

length: 14
D: .
V: TRBV10-2
J: TRBJ1-1
size: .
DNA: TGCGCCAGCAGCCCTGGACTCGGGGCAGCTGAAGCTTTCTTT
CDR3: CASSPGLGAAEAFF

length: 14
D: .
V: TRBV6-5
J: TRBJ1-2
size: .
DNA: TGTGCCAGCGGCCAGACGGGGTCAGATTATGGCTACACCTTC
CDR3: CASGQTGSDYGYTF

length: 14
D: .
V: TRBV7-9
J: TRBJ1-5
size: .
DNA: TGTGCCAGCAGCCTCGGCGGGGGTAATCAGCCCCAGCATTTT
CDR3: CASSLGGGNQPQHF

length: 15
D: .
V: TRBV9
J: TRBJ1-3
size: .
DNA: TGTGCCAGCAGCGCAGCGGGAGCCTCTGGAAACACCATATATTTT
CDR3: CASSAAGASGNTIYF

length: 16
D: .
V: TRBV7-9
J: TRBJ1-4
size: .
DNA: TGTGCCAGCAGCTTAGACGGGGGGGCCGCGGATGAAAAACTGTTTTTT
CDR3: CASSLDGGAADEKLFF

length: 14
D: TRBD2
V: TRBV27
J: TRBJ2-7
size: .
DNA: TGTGCCAGCAGCCCCCGGACTAGCTATGTCGAGCAGTACTTC
CDR3: CASSPRTSYVEQYF

length: 17
D: TRBD2
V: TRBV4-3
J: TRBJ2-1
size: .
DNA: TGCGCCAGCAGCCAAGAGAAGGCTAGCGGGAGGGCGAATGAGCAGTTCTTC
CDR3: CASSQEKASGRANEQFF

length: 16
D: .
V: TRBV19
J: TRBJ1-1
size: .
DNA: TGTGCCAGTAGTTCCCGTCTGTGGGACATGAACACTGAAGCTTTCTTT
CDR3: CASSSRLWDMNTEAFF

length: 14
D: .
V: TRBV7-9
J: TRBJ2-3
size: .
DNA: TGTGCCAGCAGCCAGGGGGGGGGCACAGATACGCAGTATTTT
CDR3: CASSQGGGTDTQYF

length: 14
D: .
V: TRBV19
J: TRBJ2-5
size: .
DNA: TGTGCCAGTAGTATAGGTAGGGGGCAAGAGACCCAGTACTTC
CDR3: CASSIGRGQETQYF

length: 12
D: .
V: TRBV19
J: TRBJ1-1
size: .
DNA: TGTGCCAGTAGTATCCACAGGAATGAAGCTTTCTTT
CDR3: CASSIHRNEAFF

length: 14
D: .
V: TRBV27
J: TRBJ2-7
size: .
DNA: TGTGCCAGCAGTTGGCAGGGTAGCTCCTACGAGCAGTACTTC
CDR3: CASSWQGSSYEQYF

length: 15
D: .
V: TRBV7-2
J: TRBJ2-2
size: .
DNA: TGTGCCAGCAGCTTTAGGCGCGCCGTCACCGGGGAGCTGTTTTTT
CDR3: CASSFRRAVTGELFF

length: 13
D: .
V: TRBV11-2
J: TRBJ1-1
size: .
DNA: TGTGCCAGCAGCCCGGCCTCAGGGACTGAAGCTTTCTTT
CDR3: CASSPASGTEAFF

length: 15
D: TRBD2
V: TRBV4-1
J: TRBJ2-2
size: .
DNA: TGCGCCAGCAGCCGATTCACTAGCGACACCGGGGAGCTGTTTTTT
CDR3: CASSRFTSDTGELFF

length: 14
D: TRBD1
V: TRBV4-1
J: TRBJ1-1
size: .
DNA: TGCGCCAGCAGCCATCCAGGGGGTGTCGCTGAAGCTTTCTTT
CDR3: CASSHPGGVAEAFF

length: 14
D: .
V: TRBV28
J: TRBJ1-2
size: .
DNA: TGTGCCAGCAGTAGATACAGAGAAAACTATGGCTACACCTTC
CDR3: CASSRYRENYGYTF

length: 15
D: .
V: TRBV27
J: TRBJ1-5
size: few
DNA: TGTGCCAGCAGTTTTAGGCAGTTTAGCAATCAGCCCCAGCATTTT
CDR3: CASSFRQFSNQPQHF

length: 14
D: .
V: TRBV4-1
J: TRBJ2-3
size: .
DNA: TGCGCCAGCAGCCCGAGGACCTCGGGGGATACGCAGTATTTT
CDR3: CASSPRTSGDTQYF